This TCR beta chain was identified during a study of T cells in Graves' hyperthyroidism and ophthalmopathy. The table lists this clonotype with many counts. Amplification targeted TCR beta CDR3 regions from RNA transcripts. First-round RT-PCR targeting the TCR CDR3 was performed with the HTBI primer set. MiXCR was run by TCRdb on the multiplex PCR reads, yielding one entry per CDR3 protein. In the table there are 400,000 to 550,000 distinct CDR3 sequences, approximately 14% of which are singletons. V lost 10 bases and J lost 0, with 7 bases in between. CDR1 and CDR2 from the germline V gene are ENHRY and SYGVKD. The CDR3 is 12 amino acids.

The sequence derives from a woman between 18 and 29 years old with Graves' hyperthyroidism. The chain is built from TRBV10-3 and TRBJ1-5; D is unresolved. What was sequenced was blood. CDR3 residues: CATHDSNQPQHF. The CDR3 coding sequence is TGTGCCACCCATGATAGCAATCAGCCCCAGCATTTT.